Here is one TCR beta chain with its context. Its antigen is not identified. Researchers ran the PCR with 60 Vbeta and 13 Jbeta primers. Sequencing was performed with immunoSEQ multiplex PCR; in TCRdb, only in-frame clones are kept and a portion is missing. Of hundreds of thousands of clones listed, around 76% are singletons. The data belong to a study of cytomegalovirus exposure and HLA in healthy donors. General study findings and limits: A later analysis found most CMV-associated TCR beta chains apparently HLA-restricted.

Trimming removed 5 bases from V and 6 bases from J, with 10 bases in between. Germline values: CDR1 SGHAT, CDR2 FQNNGV. The CDR3 length is 13 residues. The sequenced material came from PBMCs. This clonotype originated in a man in his forties in good health and CMV-seropositive. This chain uses TRBV11-2 with TRBJ2-2; TRBD2 might be the D (6 bases). CDR3 coding DNA: TGTGCCAGCAGCCCCACGGGGGCCGGGGAGCTGTTTTTT. Translated: CASSPTGAGELFF.